This T cell receptor beta chain stems from a study of blood T cell repertoires in COVID-19. Using immunoSEQ multiplex PCR, the repertoire was profiled, and TCRdb retains in-frame clones only, with some absent. The sample shows some 97,000 clones, over 85% of them seen only once. Material for sequencing was peripheral blood. The clonotype was recovered from a man aged 70-80 years with acute or convalescent COVID-19.

The CDR3 region has the DNA TGTGCCAGCAGCTTCAGGGGCAGTAATCAGCCCCAGCATTTT. Amino acids: CASSFRGSNQPQHF. The chain combines TRBV5-6 with TRBJ1-5; a weak D match, TRBD1 (6 bases). The CDR3 covers 14 residues. The V end was cut by 2 bases, the J end by 4 bases, with 10 bases between. Germline V CDR1 and CDR2: SGHDT, YYEEEE.